This T cell receptor (beta chain) originates from a study of T cell repertoires in ileal Crohn's disease. Overall study findings and caveats: Active smokers at surgery had more clonal expansions than non-smokers. All patients with clonality above 26.8% had endoscopic recurrence. High-frequency clones were more common in sorted CD8 than CD4 cells.

Germline V gene lookup returns CDR1 MNHEY and CDR2 SMNVEV (reference sequence). The CDR3 runs 13 residues. V dropped 6 bases and J dropped 7 bases, with 13 bases sitting between them. In its sample, this clone was seen once. What it binds is not known. TCRdb's copy holds only in-frame clones and misses some; the assay was immunoSEQ multiplex PCR. This sample has some 4,500 clones, with 78% found just once. The TCR comes from an adult with Crohn's disease. The source material was ileal tissue. The rearrangement joins TRBV27 to TRBJ2-4, with D unclear. The CDR3 reads CASSPPSGNIQYF. The CDR3 DNA is TGTGCCAGCAGCCCCCCGTCCGGGAACATTCAGTACTTC.